Listed below are T cell receptor beta chains from one sample, sequenced in a study of blood T cell repertoires in COVID-19. Repertoires were generated with immunoSEQ multiplex PCR, while TCRdb's copy carries only in-frame clones and drops some. The table includes roughly 300,000 clones, about four fifths detected once. Sequenced sample: peripheral blood. The receptors shown here come from a woman aged 55 to 70 with active or convalescent COVID-19. CDR3s include the opening cysteine and the closing phenylalanine or tryptophan. D genes are given only for firm matches. Clone size appears in some rows only: once, few, many, or a class for an expanded clone.

cdr3_nt cdr3_aa clone_size j_call v_call d_call
TGTGCCAGCAGCTTAGTTGGAGGGAACACTGAAGCTTTCTTT CASSLVGGNTEAFF - TRBJ1-1 TRBV7-6 -
TGTGCCAGCAGCCAGGAGGGGGGGGCGAACACTGAAGCTTTCTTT CASSQEGGANTEAFF - TRBJ1-1 TRBV3-1/TRBV3-2 -
TGTGCTAGCAGCCGAAACGAGGGTGGGGCCAACGTCCTGACTTTC CASSRNEGGANVLTF once TRBJ2-6 TRBV7-7 -
TGTGCCAGCAGCCTAAGACAGGGCAACACCGGGGAGCTGTTTTTT CASSLRQGNTGELFF - TRBJ2-2 TRBV11-3 TRBD1
TGCGCCAGCAGCCCGGGACAGAACTATGGCTACACCTTC CASSPGQNYGYTF - TRBJ1-2 TRBV4-3 TRBD1
TGTGCCAGCAGCTTGGATCTAACAGGGGTCAGCTCCTACGAGCAGTACTTC CASSLDLTGVSSYEQYF many TRBJ2-7 TRBV7-9 TRBD1
TGTGCCAGCAGCGCCAAATCTGACAGGGGGCTCAATCAGCCCCAGCATTTT CASSAKSDRGLNQPQHF - TRBJ1-5 TRBV9 TRBD1
TGTGCTAGTGGCCCCACTAGCGGGGGTCTCCAAGAGACCCAGTACTTC CASGPTSGGLQETQYF - TRBJ2-5 TRBV12-5 TRBD2
TGTGCCTGGAATAGCGGGGGAGGGCATGAGCAGTTCTTC CAWNSGGGHEQFF - TRBJ2-1 TRBV30 TRBD2
TGTGCCAGCAGCCAGGGTCCGTACAATGAGCAGTTCTTC CASSQGPYNEQFF - TRBJ2-1 TRBV12-3/TRBV12-4 -
TGTGCCAGCAGTTCAGCGGGGCACTACTACGAGCAGTACTTC CASSSAGHYYEQYF - TRBJ2-7 TRBV27 TRBD2
TGTGCCAGCAGCTTGCTCCTCGGACAGGGAAGCTCCTACGAGCAGTACTTC CASSLLLGQGSSYEQYF - TRBJ2-7 TRBV5-6 TRBD1
TGTGCCAGCAGCCAACGGTGGAATGAGCAGTTCTTC CASSQRWNEQFF - TRBJ2-1 TRBV11-2 -
TGTGCCAGCAGCCAGGGGGCGGGGGATTACAATGAGCAGTTCTTC CASSQGAGDYNEQFF - TRBJ2-1 TRBV3-1/TRBV3-2 -
TGTGCCAGTAGTATAGTCCCCGGGACAGGGAATCAGCCCCAGCATTTT CASSIVPGTGNQPQHF few TRBJ1-5 TRBV19 TRBD1
TGCGCCAGCAGCCAAGTCAGGCAGGGTGGGTATGGCTACACCTTC CASSQVRQGGYGYTF - TRBJ1-2 TRBV4-1 -
TGTGCCAGTCGGCTGACAGGGCTCGGGGCCAACGTCCTGACTTTC CASRLTGLGANVLTF - TRBJ2-6 TRBV19 TRBD1
TGTGCCAGCAGCTTAGTAATGGTGGGCAGGGGGCGTCGGGAGACCCAGTACTTC CASSLVMVGRGRRETQYF - TRBJ2-5 TRBV7-9 TRBD1
TGTGCCAGCAGTTACTCAGGGGGGGCAAGTGAAAAACTGTTTTTT CASSYSGGASEKLFF - TRBJ1-4 TRBV6-5 -
TGTGCCAGCAGCCCTGACAGGGGTTGGTACACTGAAGCTTTCTTT CASSPDRGWYTEAFF - TRBJ1-1 TRBV7-2 TRBD1
TGTGCCAGCAGCCCCGATCTACAGGGTCGGTCCCTCCTAGGTGGCTACACCTTC CASSPDLQGRSLLGGYTF - TRBJ1-2 TRBV7-8 -
TGTGCCAGCAGTGAAACAGGGAACTATGGCTACACCTTC CASSETGNYGYTF - TRBJ1-2 TRBV6-1 -
TGTGCCAGTAGTATAATGGCGAACACTGAAGCTTTCTTT CASSIMANTEAFF - TRBJ1-1 TRBV19 -
TGCGCCAGCAGCTTAGGGGTGGTGCGTGGGGCCAACGTCCTGACTTTC CASSLGVVRGANVLTF - TRBJ2-6 TRBV5-1 -
TGTGCCAGCTCACCCGCCCAGGGGACCCAGTACTTC CASSPAQGTQYF once TRBJ2-5 TRBV18 -
TGTGCCAGCAGTTACGGGGCTCTAGCCAAAAACATTCAGTACTTC CASSYGALAKNIQYF - TRBJ2-4 TRBV6-6 -
TGTGCCAGCAGCCCGGGACTGGGCTACGAGCAGTACTTC CASSPGLGYEQYF - TRBJ2-7 TRBV6-5 -
TGTGCCAGCAGCCCGGGACTAGCGGGGGGTCGGGATGAGCAGTTCTTC CASSPGLAGGRDEQFF - TRBJ2-1 TRBV11-3 TRBD2
TGTGCCAGCAGTGATTTTTTAGAGGGCAACGCTTTCTTT CASSDFLEGNAFF many TRBJ1-1 TRBV2 -
TGCGCCAGCAGCCCGCGGACAGGGGAAGCTACGCAGTATTTT CASSPRTGEATQYF - TRBJ2-3 TRBV5-1 TRBD1
TGTGCCAGCCAAACAGGGTTTCAAGAGACCCAGTACTTC CASQTGFQETQYF - TRBJ2-5 TRBV7-9 -
TGTGCCAGTATGACTGGCGGACAGGGAAGCAATGAGCAGTTCTTC CASMTGGQGSNEQFF - TRBJ2-1 TRBV19 TRBD1
TGTGCCAGCAGCCCCCTCAGGACAGTATTAGAAGAGACCCAGTACTTC CASSPLRTVLEETQYF - TRBJ2-5 TRBV7-3 -
TGCGCCAGCAGCCAAGGTGCTGGACAGGGAAGGGAGGGAGCTTTCTTT CASSQGAGQGREGAFF - TRBJ1-1 TRBV4-1 TRBD1
TGTGCCAGCAGCTTGCTTACAGGGAACACCGGGGAGCTGTTTTTT CASSLLTGNTGELFF - TRBJ2-2 TRBV5-6 -
TGTGCCAGCAGGCGGGACAGGGGCACCGGGGAGCTGTTTTTT CASRRDRGTGELFF - TRBJ2-2 TRBV6-4 TRBD1
TGTGCCTGGAGTGTAATAAGCGGGGGCGCCTACAATGAGCAGTTCTTC CAWSVISGGAYNEQFF - TRBJ2-1 TRBV30 TRBD2
TGCGCCAGCAGTGAGCCCAGGGGTAGGCGGAACACTGAAGCTTTCTTT CASSEPRGRRNTEAFF - TRBJ1-1 TRBV10-1 -
TGCAGTGCTAGAGAAGCGAATCGGCAGTTCTTC CSAREANRQFF - TRBJ2-1 TRBV20-1 -
TGTGCCAGCAGTTACGGCGGGAGCTCTGGAAACACCATATATTTT CASSYGGSSGNTIYF - TRBJ1-3 TRBV6-5 -
TGTGCCAGCAGCTTCAGGGACAGCCCCCCGGGACAGTCCCAGCATTTT CASSFRDSPPGQSQHF - TRBJ1-5 TRBV5-5 TRBD1
TGTGCCACCAGCAGAAGAGCGGCGGGGGGGCCTCACGAGCAGTACTTC CATSRRAAGGPHEQYF - TRBJ2-7 TRBV15 TRBD2
TGTGCCAGCAGCCCCGGCGGGGGGTTGGTCGGGGAGCTGTTTTTT CASSPGGGLVGELFF - TRBJ2-2 TRBV5-4 TRBD2
TGTGCCAGTAGAACAGGGGACGGGGAGCTGTTTTTT CASRTGDGELFF once TRBJ2-2 TRBV19 TRBD1
TGTGCCAGTAGGGGGGGATTGAATGAAAAACTGTTTTTT CASRGGLNEKLFF once TRBJ1-4 TRBV19 -